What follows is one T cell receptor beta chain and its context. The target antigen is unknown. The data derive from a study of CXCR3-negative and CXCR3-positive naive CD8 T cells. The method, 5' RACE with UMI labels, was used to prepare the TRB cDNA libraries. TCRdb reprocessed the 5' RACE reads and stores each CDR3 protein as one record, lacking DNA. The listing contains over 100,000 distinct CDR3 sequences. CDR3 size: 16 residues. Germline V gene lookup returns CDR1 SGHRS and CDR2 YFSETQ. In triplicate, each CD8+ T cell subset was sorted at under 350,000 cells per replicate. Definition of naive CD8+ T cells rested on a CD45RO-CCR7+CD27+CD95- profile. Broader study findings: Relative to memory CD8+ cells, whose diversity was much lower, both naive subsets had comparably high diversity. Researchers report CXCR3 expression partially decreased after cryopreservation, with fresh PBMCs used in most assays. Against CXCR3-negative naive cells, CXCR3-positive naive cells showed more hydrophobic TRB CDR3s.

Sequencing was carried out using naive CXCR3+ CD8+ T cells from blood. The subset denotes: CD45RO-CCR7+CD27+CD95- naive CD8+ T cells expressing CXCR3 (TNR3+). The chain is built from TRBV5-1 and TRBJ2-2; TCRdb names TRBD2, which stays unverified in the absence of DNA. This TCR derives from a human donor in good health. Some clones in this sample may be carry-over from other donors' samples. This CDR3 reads CASRAGTSGYTGELFF.